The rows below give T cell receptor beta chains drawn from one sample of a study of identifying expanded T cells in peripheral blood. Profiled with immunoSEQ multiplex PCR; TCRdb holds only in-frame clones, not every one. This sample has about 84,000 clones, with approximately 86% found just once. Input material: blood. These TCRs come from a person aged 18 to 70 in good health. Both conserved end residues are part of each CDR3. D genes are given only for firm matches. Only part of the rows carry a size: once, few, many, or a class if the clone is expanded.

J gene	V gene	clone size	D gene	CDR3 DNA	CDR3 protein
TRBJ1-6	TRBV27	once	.	TGTGCCAGCAGTCCCCTATGGAGTGGTCGGAATTCACCCCTCCACTTT	CASSPLWSGRNSPLHF
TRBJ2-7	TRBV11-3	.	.	TGTGCCAGCAAGTGGGGGAAAGGGGCCCACGAGCAGTACTTC	CASKWGKGAHEQYF
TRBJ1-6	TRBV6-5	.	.	TGTGCCAGCAGTACGTATAATTCACCCCTCCACTTT	CASSTYNSPLHF
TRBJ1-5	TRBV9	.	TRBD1	TGTGCCAGCAGCGCCCGGGACCGAGGGGGCGAGCCCCAGCATTTT	CASSARDRGGEPQHF
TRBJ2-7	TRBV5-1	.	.	TGCGCCAGCAGCTTGGATTTGGGCCTCTCCTACGAGCAGTACTTC	CASSLDLGLSYEQYF
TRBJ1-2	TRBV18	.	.	TGTGCCAGCTCACCACCTGTGGGGCAGGGAAACTATGGCTACACCTTC	CASSPPVGQGNYGYTF
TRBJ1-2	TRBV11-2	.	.	TGTGCCAGCAGCTCCGGCTATGGCTACACCTTC	CASSSGYGYTF
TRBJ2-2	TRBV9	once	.	TGTGCCAGCAGCGCCTATGAACAGGGTATAACGAACACCGGGGAGCTGTTTTTT	CASSAYEQGITNTGELFF
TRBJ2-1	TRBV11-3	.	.	TGTGCCAGCAGCTTCGGGGGACCCTACAATGAGCAGTTCTTC	CASSFGGPYNEQFF
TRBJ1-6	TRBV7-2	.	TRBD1	TGTGCCAGCAGCTTAATGGAGTGGGAGGGGGCGAGTTCACCCCTCCACTTT	CASSLMEWEGASSPLHF
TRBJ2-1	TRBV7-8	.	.	TGTGCCAGCAGCTTAGTCAAGGGAGAAAGGTATCTCTACAATGAGCAGTTCTTC	CASSLVKGERYLYNEQFF
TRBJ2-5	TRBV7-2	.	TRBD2	TGTGCCAGCAGCTCCGGACTAGCCAAGGAGACCCAGTACTTC	CASSSGLAKETQYF
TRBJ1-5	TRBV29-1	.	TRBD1	TGCAGCGTAAGACAGGGGAAAGGTCAGCCCCAGCATTTT	CSVRQGKGQPQHF
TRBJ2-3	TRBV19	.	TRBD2	TGTGCCAGTAGTAAGCGGGGGCTGCTAGATACGCAGTATTTT	CASSKRGLLDTQYF
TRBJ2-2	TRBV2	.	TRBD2	TGTGCCAGCGATAGCGGGGGGGCAGGCACCGGGGAGCTGTTTTTT	CASDSGGAGTGELFF